The sequence of this TCR beta chain was determined in a study of T cell responses to AZD1222 COVID-19 vaccine. Findings and caveats of the study: Spike as a whole was targeted by vaccine-associated CD4 TCRs, dominant at 160-218 and 743-854. The donor cohort was predominantly white British with a female majority, and clonal diversity may have been underestimated. Repertoires were obtained only post-peak T cell response. Spike-specific TCR breadth and depth both grew after two AZD1222 doses.

Concerning this clone: The antigen is unknown.

Only in-frame clones appear in the TCRdb table, and some are missing; sequencing was by immunoSEQ multiplex PCR. The profile shows more than 85,000 clones, about 78% of them singletons. The CDR3 runs 18 residues. The sample in question was peripheral blood, obtained on day 0 of AZD1222 vaccination. The chain recombines TRBV21-1 with TRBJ1-6. TRBV21-1 is flagged as a pseudogene. The clonotype originates from an adult in good health. The CDR3 DNA reads TGTGCCAGCAGTCCCCTGCGGAGACCCGGGGCATCATTTTCACCCCTCCACTTT. This codes for CASSPLRRPGASFSPLHF.